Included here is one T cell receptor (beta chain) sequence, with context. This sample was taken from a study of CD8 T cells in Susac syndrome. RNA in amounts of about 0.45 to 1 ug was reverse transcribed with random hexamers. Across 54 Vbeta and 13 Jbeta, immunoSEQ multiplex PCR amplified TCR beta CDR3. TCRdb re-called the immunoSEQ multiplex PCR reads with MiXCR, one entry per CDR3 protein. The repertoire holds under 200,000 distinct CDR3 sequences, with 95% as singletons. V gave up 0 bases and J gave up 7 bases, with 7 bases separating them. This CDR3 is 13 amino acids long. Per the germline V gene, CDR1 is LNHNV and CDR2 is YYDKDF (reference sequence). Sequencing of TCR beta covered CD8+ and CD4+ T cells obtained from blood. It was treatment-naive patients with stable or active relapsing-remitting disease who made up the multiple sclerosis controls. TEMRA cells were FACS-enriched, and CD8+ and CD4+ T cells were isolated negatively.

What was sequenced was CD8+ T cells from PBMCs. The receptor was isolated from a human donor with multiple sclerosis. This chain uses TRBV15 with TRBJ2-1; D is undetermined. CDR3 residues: CATSRDMWNEQFF. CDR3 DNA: TGTGCCACCAGCAGAGATATGTGGAATGAGCAGTTCTTC.